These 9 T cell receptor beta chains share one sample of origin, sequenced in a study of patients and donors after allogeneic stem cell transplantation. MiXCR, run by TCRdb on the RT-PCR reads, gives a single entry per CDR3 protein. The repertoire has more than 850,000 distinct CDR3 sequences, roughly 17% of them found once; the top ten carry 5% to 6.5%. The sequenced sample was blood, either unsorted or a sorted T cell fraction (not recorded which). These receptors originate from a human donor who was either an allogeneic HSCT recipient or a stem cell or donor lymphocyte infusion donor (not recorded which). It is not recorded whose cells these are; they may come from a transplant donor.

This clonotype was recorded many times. CDR3 DNA: TGCAGTGCCCCGGTCTACAATGAGCAGTTCTTC. This translates into CSAPVYNEQFF. The V call is TRBV20-1, the J call TRBJ2-1; D is unclear. The V gene's germline CDR1 is DFQATT and CDR2 SNEGSKA (reference sequence). V was clipped by 6 bases and J by 3 bases, with 6 bases between them. The CDR3 extends over 11 amino acids.

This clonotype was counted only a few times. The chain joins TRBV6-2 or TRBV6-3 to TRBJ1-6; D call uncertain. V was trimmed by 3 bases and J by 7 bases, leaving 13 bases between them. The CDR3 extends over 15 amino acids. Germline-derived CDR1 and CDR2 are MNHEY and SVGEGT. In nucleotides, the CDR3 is TGTGCCAGCAGTTATGTGGTCCCACGGAATTCACCCCTCCACTTT. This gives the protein CASSYVVPRNSPLHF.

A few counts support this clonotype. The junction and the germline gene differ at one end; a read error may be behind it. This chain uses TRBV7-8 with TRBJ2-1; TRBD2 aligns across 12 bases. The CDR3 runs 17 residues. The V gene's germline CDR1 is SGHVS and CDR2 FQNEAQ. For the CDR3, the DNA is TGTGCCAGCGGCTTCTTTTCGACTAGCGGGGGTTACAATGAGCAGTTCTTC. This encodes CASGFFSTSGGYNEQFF.

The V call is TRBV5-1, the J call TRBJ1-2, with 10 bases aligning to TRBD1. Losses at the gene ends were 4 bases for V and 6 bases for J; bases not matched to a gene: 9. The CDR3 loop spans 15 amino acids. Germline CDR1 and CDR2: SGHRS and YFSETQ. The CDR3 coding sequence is TGCGCCAGCAGCGAAGCCGGGACAGGGGTGGATGGCTACACCTTC. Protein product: CASSEAGTGVDGYTF.

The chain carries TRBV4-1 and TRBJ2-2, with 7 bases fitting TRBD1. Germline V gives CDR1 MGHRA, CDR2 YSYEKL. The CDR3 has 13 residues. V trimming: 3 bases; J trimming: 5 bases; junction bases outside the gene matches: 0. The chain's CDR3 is CASSQGQTGELFF. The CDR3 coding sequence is TGCGCCAGCAGCCAGGGACAGACCGGGGAGCTGTTTTTT.

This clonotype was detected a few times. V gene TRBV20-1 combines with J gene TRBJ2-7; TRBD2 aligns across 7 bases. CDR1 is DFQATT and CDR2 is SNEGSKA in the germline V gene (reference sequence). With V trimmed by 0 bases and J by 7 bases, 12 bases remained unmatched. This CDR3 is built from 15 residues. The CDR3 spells CSARDKGLAVGEQYF. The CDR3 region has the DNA TGCAGTGCTAGAGATAAGGGGCTAGCGGTTGGTGAGCAGTACTTC.

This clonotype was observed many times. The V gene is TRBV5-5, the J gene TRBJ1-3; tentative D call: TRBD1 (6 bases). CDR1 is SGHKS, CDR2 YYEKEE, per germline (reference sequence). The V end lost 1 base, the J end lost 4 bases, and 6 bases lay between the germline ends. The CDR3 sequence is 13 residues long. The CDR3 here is CASSLTGGNTIYF. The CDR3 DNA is TGTGCCAGCAGCTTGACAGGGGGAAACACCATATATTTT.

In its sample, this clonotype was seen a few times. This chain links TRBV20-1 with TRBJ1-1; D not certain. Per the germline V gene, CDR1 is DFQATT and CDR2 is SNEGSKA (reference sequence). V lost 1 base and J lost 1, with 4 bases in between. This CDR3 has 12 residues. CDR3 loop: CSARVANTEAFF. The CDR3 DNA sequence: TGCAGTGCTAGAGTTGCGAACACTGAAGCTTTCTTT.

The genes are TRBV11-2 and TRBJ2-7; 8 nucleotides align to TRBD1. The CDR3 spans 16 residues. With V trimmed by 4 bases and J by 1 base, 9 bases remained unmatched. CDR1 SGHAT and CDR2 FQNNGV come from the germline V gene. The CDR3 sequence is CASSSTSRDRSYEQYF. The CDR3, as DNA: TGTGCCAGCAGCTCCACCTCCCGGGACAGGTCCTACGAGCAGTACTTC.